These 22 T cell receptor beta chains share one sample of origin, sequenced in a study of regulatory T cells in long-lasting Graves disease. Indicated time point: newly diagnosed GD, antithyroid drugs for less than 3 months. RNA extracted from PBMCs served as the sequencing template. HTBI primers from iRepertoire and Arm-PCR of CDR3 regions yielded the TCR beta libraries. Each CDR3 protein is one row after TCRdb ran MiXCR on the multiplex PCR reads. This table has around 400,000 distinct CDR3 sequences, 10% to 15% appearing once. The data were also submitted as part of a second study, on T cells in Graves' hyperthyroidism and ophthalmopathy.

The starting material was peripheral blood mononuclear cells (PBMCs), obtained at new diagnosis, from a patient treated with antithyroid drugs. Every receptor here comes from a woman aged 18 to 35 with Graves disease.

This clonotype was found a few times. The chain is built from TRBV19 and TRBJ2-2, with 9 bases matching TRBD1. The CDR3 contains 17 residues. With V trimmed by 3 bases and J by 3 bases, 8 bases remained unmatched. CDR1 LNHDA and CDR2 SQIVND come from the germline V gene (reference sequence). The CDR3 DNA reads TGTGCCAGTAGTATTGGACAGGGGAGGTGGTACACCGGGGAGCTGTTTTTT. Translated: CASSIGQGRWYTGELFF.

This clonotype was detected many times. CDR3 amino acids: CASSLLLVDTQYF. The DNA of the CDR3 is TGTGCCAGCAGTTTATTATTGGTAGATACGCAGTATTTT. The chain recombines TRBV27 with TRBJ2-3, with D unclear. The CDR3 is 13 residues long. Germline-derived CDR1 and CDR2 are MNHEY and SMNVEV (reference sequence). V was trimmed by 1 base and J by 5 bases, leaving 7 bases between them.

The chain carries TRBV12-3 or TRBV12-4 and TRBJ1-1; D is perhaps TRBD1 (6 bases). The CDR3 extends over 16 amino acids. The germline V and J ends were trimmed by 4 bases and 5 bases, with 20 bases remaining between them. The CDR3 here is CASSSYPQGRGTEAFF. CDR3 sequence (DNA): TGTGCCAGCAGTTCCTATCCCCAGGGGCGAGGGACTGAAGCTTTCTTT.

This clonotype was counted a few times. The rearrangement links TRBV2 to TRBJ1-6; TRBD1 agrees at 7 bases. CDR3 length: 15 residues. Germline values: CDR1 SNHLY, CDR2 FYNNEI. Germline trimming cut 5 bases from V and 3 bases from J; bases unmatched to any gene: 4. CDR3 residues: CASSRDSLYNSPLHF. In nucleotides, the CDR3 is TGTGCCAGCAGTCGGGACAGCCTCTATAATTCACCCCTCCACTTT.

This clonotype occurred many times. The V gene is TRBV6-1, the J gene TRBJ1-2; tentatively, D is TRBD1 (5 bases). Trimming removed 9 bases from V and 6 bases from J, with 11 bases in between. The CDR3 consists of 11 residues. Germline values: CDR1 MNHNS, CDR2 SASEGT. CDR3 region: CASSTVHGYTF. DNA of the CDR3: TGTGCCAGTTCGACAGTGCATGGCTACACCTTC.

This clonotype was found many times. In nucleotides, the CDR3 is TGTGCCAGCGAGGGGACAGGTAGGACTGAAGCTTTCTTT. Translated, it gives CASEGTGRTEAFF. The chain employs TRBV2 and TRBJ1-1, with TRBD1 matching 8 bases. The CDR3 consists of 13 residues. The junction had 7 bases not matched to a gene; V was cut back by 8 bases and J by 5 bases. The germline V gene has CDR1 SNHLY and CDR2 FYNNEI.

This clonotype was picked up many times. The chain couples TRBV20-1 to TRBJ2-5; unclear D gene. Between the trimmed V and J ends, which lost 6 bases and 5 bases, there was a span of 13 bases. This CDR3 has 12 amino acids. Germline V gives CDR1 DFQATT, CDR2 SNEGSKA (reference sequence). The DNA for the CDR3 is TGCAGTGCGTCTGGCGGTAGGGAGACCCAGTACTTC. This encodes CSASGGRETQYF.

The V call is TRBV15, the J call TRBJ2-7, with 11 positions matching TRBD2. The CDR3 spans 13 residues. CDR1 is LNHNV and CDR2 is YYDKDF in the germline V gene (reference sequence). With V trimmed by 5 bases and J by 8 bases, 5 bases remained unmatched. In nucleotides, the CDR3 is TGTGCCACCAGCCAGGGGACTAGCGGTAAGCAGTACGTC. Residues: CATSQGTSGKQYV.

This clonotype was seen many times. V and J are TRBV7-2 and TRBJ2-7; 12 bases map to TRBD2. This CDR3 has 15 amino acids. Looked up from germline, CDR1 is SGHTA and CDR2 is FQGNSA. The trim removed 0 bases at V and 5 bases at J, leaving 2 bases unmatched. CDR3 sequence (DNA): TGTGCCAGCAGCTTAGCCGGACTAGCGGGACACGAGCAGTACTTC. Translating it yields CASSLAGLAGHEQYF.

This chain links TRBV15 with TRBJ2-2; TRBD2 might be the D (6 bases). V lost 4 bases and J lost 5, with 14 bases in between. The germline V gene encodes CDR1 LNHNV and CDR2 YYDKDF (reference sequence). The CDR3 is made up of 15 amino acids. CDR3: CATSMGGKVTGELFF. CDR3 in DNA: TGTGCCACCAGCATGGGCGGGAAGGTAACCGGGGAGCTGTTTTTT.

The chain recombines TRBV29-1 with TRBJ2-3, with 13 bases lining up with TRBD2. Trimming took 8 bases from V and 6 from J; bases not matched to a gene: 5. Germline V CDR1 and CDR2: SQVTM, ANQGSEA. CDR3 size: 13 residues. CDR3: CSTTSGGRDTQYF. CDR3 DNA sequence: TGCAGCACGACTAGCGGGGGGCGGGATACGCAGTATTTT.

A few counts support this clonotype. Sequence at one end of the junction differs from germline and may be a read error. The rearrangement uses TRBV6-1 and TRBJ1-4; D unresolved. Germline CDR1 MNHNS, CDR2 SASEGT. The CDR3 sequence is 13 residues long. For the CDR3, the DNA is TGTGCCAGCAGTCGTCGGACCGACGGTCAATATTATTTT. It encodes CASSRRTDGQYYF.

Notes on this clonotype: A read error is the likely source, as a far larger clone sits one nucleotide away. The chain has TRBV7-2 and TRBJ2-1, with TRBD2 identical over 14 bases. V was pared by 8 bases and J by 10 bases, with 13 bases of the junction left unmatched. The CDR3 contains 16 residues. Per the germline V gene, CDR1 is SGHTA and CDR2 is FQGNSA. This CDR3 is CASAKGLAGVSWEQFF. CDR3 DNA: TGTGCCAGCGCCAAGGGACTAGCGGGAGTGTCGTGGGAGCAGTTCTTC.

This chain links TRBV4-3 with TRBJ1-1; a possible D gene is TRBD1 (5 bases). The CDR3 loop spans 14 amino acids. V was cut by 3 bases and J by 8 bases, with 16 bases left in between. The germline gives CDR1 LGHNA, CDR2 YSLEER. The CDR3 coding sequence is TGCGCCAGCAGCCATCAGGGAGGGTCTCTGGAAGCTTTCTTT. Its protein product is CASSHQGGSLEAFF.

This clonotype has a count of ten or more. This chain connects TRBV27 to TRBJ2-3; a possible D gene is TRBD2 (5 bases). V shed 5 bases and J shed 0 bases, with 9 bases lying between them. CDR1 and CDR2 from the germline V gene are MNHEY and SMNVEV (reference sequence). This CDR3 is built from 14 residues. This CDR3 reads CASSRGLSTDTQYF. Here the CDR3 DNA reads TGTGCCAGCAGTAGAGGACTCAGCACAGATACGCAGTATTTT.

Details on this clonotype: A junction end diverges from the germline sequence, so it may reflect a read error. The chain carries TRBV20-1 and TRBJ2-5; D is unresolved. Germline CDR1 DFQATT, CDR2 SNEGSKA (reference sequence). The CDR3 loop spans 14 amino acids. CDR3 protein: CSARDPRDQEAQYF. As DNA, the CDR3 is TGCAGTGCTAGAGATCCTAGAGACCAAGAGGCCCAGTACTTC.

This clonotype was detected ten times or more. The chain couples TRBV28 to TRBJ2-1; D is undetermined. CDR3 size: 10 residues. V gave up 7 bases and J gave up 9 bases, with 7 bases separating them. Germline V CDR1 and CDR2: MDHEN, SYDVKM. Here the CDR3 reads CASILFEQFF. Written as DNA, the CDR3 is TGTGCCAGCATTCTTTTTGAGCAGTTCTTC.

J is TRBJ2-5 and V is TRBV19; D call uncertain. The V gene lost 5 bases and the J gene lost 5 bases, with 12 bases spanning the gap. The germline CDR1 and CDR2 sequences are LNHDA and SQIVND (reference sequence). CDR3 length equals 13 residues. CDR3 DNA sequence: TGTGCCAGTAGTCGGGTAGCTGGTGAGACCCAGTACTTC. Residues: CASSRVAGETQYF.

A few counts support this clonotype. The junction departs from the called germline gene at one end, perhaps through a read error. The CDR3 DNA sequence: TGTGCCAGCACCTTCGAGTTAACCCGGGACAACTTTGGCTACACCTTC. This encodes CASTFELTRDNFGYTF. The rearrangement joins TRBV7-9 to TRBJ1-2; possibly TRBD1 for D (6 bases). Germline CDR1 is SEHNR and CDR2 is FQNEAQ (reference sequence). This CDR3 region has 16 residues.

This clonotype was counted at least ten times. The V gene is TRBV11-3, the J gene TRBJ1-1; D unresolved. The germline CDR1 and CDR2 sequences are SGHNT and YENEEA. This CDR3 region has 10 residues. V was trimmed by 5 bases and J by 7 bases, leaving 5 bases between them. CDR3 amino acids: CASSGSEAFF. DNA for the CDR3: TGTGCCAGCAGCGGGAGTGAAGCTTTCTTT.

About this clonotype: A much larger clone lies one base from this, so it may be a read error. This rearrangement joins TRBV2 to TRBJ2-3; the match to TRBD2 covers 7 bases. Germline V CDR1 and CDR2: SNHLY, FYNNEI. The junction had 6 bases not matched to a gene; V was cut back by 4 bases and J by 2 bases. The CDR3 contains 15 residues. CDR3 in amino acids: CASSGGTTTTDTQYF. CDR3 nucleotides: TGTGCCAGCAGTGGCGGGACTACAACCACAGATACGCAGTATTTT.

This clonotype has a handful of counts. Compared with germline, one end of the junction differs, possibly owing to a read error. This chain uses TRBV7-9 with TRBJ1-2; a possible D gene is TRBD1 (5 bases). This CDR3 region has 15 residues. The germline V gene encodes CDR1 SEHNR and CDR2 FQNEAQ (reference sequence). CDR3 in DNA: TGTGCCAGCAGCCCCGGGACGTCGGCTAACTATGGCCACACCTTC. Translating it yields CASSPGTSANYGHTF.